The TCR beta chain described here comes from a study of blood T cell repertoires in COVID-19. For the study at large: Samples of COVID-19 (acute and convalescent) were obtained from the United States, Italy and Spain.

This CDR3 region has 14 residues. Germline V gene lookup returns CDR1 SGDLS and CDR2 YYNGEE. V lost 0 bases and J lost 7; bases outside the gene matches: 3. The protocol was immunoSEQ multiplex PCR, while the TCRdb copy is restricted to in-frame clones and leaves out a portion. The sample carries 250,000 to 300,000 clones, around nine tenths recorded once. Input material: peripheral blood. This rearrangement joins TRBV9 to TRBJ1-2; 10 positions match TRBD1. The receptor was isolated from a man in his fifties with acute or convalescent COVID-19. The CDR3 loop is CASSVGQGAGGYTF. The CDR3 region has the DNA TGTGCCAGCAGCGTAGGACAGGGGGCCGGTGGCTACACCTTC.